The T cell receptor (beta chain) described here comes from a study of T-cell memory formation after mild COVID-19. Study-wide results and limits: Most CD4+ clones that shrank were in CM and EM, while CD8+ ones turned up in EMRA. Day 15 to 85 contracting clones showed balanced CD4/CD8; day 15 to 37 expanders favored CD4+.

The CDR3 totals 14 residues. The V end was cut by 5 bases, the J end by 3 bases, with 14 bases between. Per germline, CDR1 SEHNR and CDR2 FQNEAQ (reference sequence). TCRdb processed the 5' RACE reads anew with MiXCR; each CDR3 protein has one entry. Among around 200,000 distinct CDR3 sequences listed, 20% to 25% were seen once. As to this clonotype: Its antigen is currently unknown.

V and J are TRBV7-9 and TRBJ2-7; D not certain. The sequencing sample was made of PBMCs or a T cell subset sorted from them (not recorded which). This receptor was identified in an adult woman who had mild COVID-19 (a few samples of this study predate the infection). Cell type and time point are not known. The CDR3, as DNA: TGTGCCAGCAGCGGGCCGGGCATCAACTACGAGCAGTACTTC. Amino acid sequence: CASSGPGINYEQYF.